These 25 T cell receptor beta chains originate from one sample sequenced in a study of T cells in Graves' hyperthyroidism and ophthalmopathy. TCR beta CDR3 regions were amplified from RNA transcripts. The HTBI set primed first-round TCR CDR3 RT-PCR. MiXCR, applied by TCRdb to the multiplex PCR reads, yields one record per CDR3 protein. The sample yields under 300,000 distinct CDR3 sequences, 13% seen once. Material: blood. These receptors came from a woman between 25 and 40 years old with Graves' hyperthyroidism that later progressed to Graves' ophthalmopathy.

This clonotype was recorded many times. The V call is TRBV19, the J call TRBJ1-2, with TRBD1 matching 9 bases. The V gene's germline CDR1 is LNHDA and CDR2 SQIVND (reference sequence). V lost 5 bases to trimming and J lost 6 bases; unmatched junction nucleotides: 7. There are 14 residues in the CDR3. CDR3 coding DNA: TGTGCCAGTAGTCTCAGGGACAGGGAGCATGGCTACACCTTC. Protein sequence: CASSLRDREHGYTF. Variable domain in full (rest from reference TRBV19 and TRBJ1-2): DGGITQSPKYLFRKEGQNVTLSCEQNLNHDAMYWYRQDPGQGLRLIYYSQIVNDFQKGDIAEGYSVSREKKESFPLTVTSAQKNPTAFYLCASSLRDREHGYTFGSGTRLTVV.

With regard to this clonotype: This may come from a read error, since a much larger clone is one base off. The chain is built from TRBV29-1 and TRBJ2-1, with D maybe TRBD2 (5 bases). The CDR3 is 14 amino acids. Germline V gene sequence: CDR1 SQVTM, CDR2 ANQGSEA. The CDR3 region is CSVAPPRDYNERFF. CDR3 bases: TGCAGCGTTGCTCCCCCACGGGATTACAATGAGCGGTTCTTC.

The chain combines TRBV11-2 with TRBJ2-7; no firm D call. CDR1 and CDR2 from the germline V gene are SGHAT and FQNNGV. Deletions cut 1 base from V and 0 bases from J, with 10 bases between. The CDR3 length is 15 residues. CDR3 loop: CASSLAQSGSYEQYF. The CDR3 DNA is TGTGCCAGCAGCTTAGCGCAGTCGGGCTCCTACGAGCAGTACTTC.

The chain is built from TRBV19 and TRBJ2-6; 7 nucleotides agree with TRBD1. V lost 5 bases to trimming and J lost 2 bases; unmatched junction nucleotides: 3. Germline CDR1 is LNHDA and CDR2 is SQIVND (reference sequence). The CDR3 is 15 amino acids. The DNA of the CDR3 is TGTGCCAGTAGTGACACAGGGGCTGGGGCCAACGTCCTGACTTTC. As protein: CASSDTGAGANVLTF. The whole variable domain, remainder taken from reference TRBV19 and TRBJ2-6, is DGGITQSPKYLFRKEGQNVTLSCEQNLNHDAMYWYRQDPGQGLRLIYYSQIVNDFQKGDIAEGYSVSREKKESFPLTVTSAQKNPTAFYLCASSDTGAGANVLTFGAGSRLTVL.

The chain has TRBV11-2 and TRBJ2-1; TRBD2 matches at 10 bases. The length of the CDR3 is 14 residues. Trimming at V came to 3 bases and at J to 10 bases, leaving 6 bases not matched to a gene. CDR1 and CDR2 (germline): SGHAT, FQNNGV. The CDR3, as DNA: TGTGCCAGCAGCTTGGGGGGAGCGGGAGGGGAGCAGTTCTTC. This codes for CASSLGGAGGEQFF.

V usage is TRBV5-4 and J usage is TRBJ1-4, with TRBD1 matching 8 bases. The J segment lost 7 bases and the V segment lost 0 bases, leaving 2 bases of the junction unmatched. Looked up from germline, CDR1 is SGHNT and CDR2 is YYREEE (reference sequence). The CDR3 has 14 residues. The CDR3 spells CASSLAGGSEKLFF. The CDR3, as DNA: TGTGCCAGCAGCTTGGCAGGGGGCAGTGAAAAACTGTTTTTT. Drawing the rest from reference TRBV5-4 and TRBJ1-4, the complete variable domain is ETGVTQSPTHLIKTRGQQVTLRCSSQSGHNTVSWYQQALGQGPQFIFQYYREEENGRGNFPPRFSGLQFPNYSSELNVNALELDDSALYLCASSLAGGSEKLFFGSGTQLSVL.

A remark on this clonotype: A much larger clone differs from this one at a single base, so this may be a read error. This chain connects TRBV6-2 or TRBV6-3 to TRBJ2-6; TRBD1 or TRBD2 may be the D gene (5 bases each). Germline CDR1 reads MNHEY; CDR2 reads SVGEGT. CDR3 length equals 15 residues. Trimming left V 9 bases short and J 2 bases short, with 14 bases between. The CDR3 region has the DNA TGTGCCAGAAGTCCTACGGGGCCTGGGGCCAACGTCCTGACTTTC. Translating gives CARSPTGPGANVLTF.

This chain links TRBV20-1 with TRBJ2-7; no clear D gene. Trimming stripped 3 bases from V and 0 bases from J, with 18 bases between. CDR1 DFQATT and CDR2 SNEGSKA come from the germline V gene (reference sequence). This CDR3 comprises 16 residues. CDR3 bases: TGCAGTGCTAGTAGTGCCAGCAGTCCTAACTCCTACGAGCAGTACTTC. Encoded protein: CSASSASSPNSYEQYF.

Turning to this clonotype: A junction boundary mismatches the germline segment, possibly from a read error. V usage is TRBV5-5 and J usage is TRBJ2-7, with unresolved D. CDR3 length equals 13 residues. Per the germline V gene, CDR1 is SGHKS and CDR2 is YYEKEE (reference sequence). CDR3 in DNA: TGCGCCAGCAGCCCAGAGAACTCCTACGAGCAGTACTTC. This codes for CASSPENSYEQYF.

This clonotype has more than one count but fewer than ten. CDR3 region: CASSESSGDASTDTQYF. For the CDR3, the DNA is TGTGCCAGCAGTGAATCATCAGGGGATGCTAGCACAGATACGCAGTATTTT. The chain employs TRBV25-1 and TRBJ2-3, with D perhaps TRBD1 (6 bases). Trimming stripped 1 base from V and 0 bases from J, with 14 bases between. The germline V gene encodes CDR1 MGHDK and CDR2 SYGVNS. The CDR3 is 17 residues long.

Ten or more counts support this clonotype. The chain carries TRBV11-2 and TRBJ2-3; the match to TRBD2 covers 8 bases. V lost 8 bases, J lost 6 bases, and 10 bases stayed unmatched. Germline V gives CDR1 SGHAT, CDR2 FQNNGV. The CDR3 runs 14 residues. This CDR3 reads CASGRLAYSDTQYF. CDR3 DNA: TGTGCCAGCGGGCGACTAGCGTATTCGGATACGCAGTATTTT. Supplemented by reference TRBV11-2 and TRBJ2-3, the full variable domain reads EAGVAQSPRYKIIEKRQSVAFWCNPISGHATLYWYQQILGQGPKLLIQFQNNGVVDDSQLPKDRFSAERLKGVDSTLKIQPAKLEDSAVYLCASGRLAYSDTQYFGPGTRLTVL.

There are many counts of this clonotype. The genes are TRBV30 and TRBJ2-2; D unclear. Trimming took off 0 bases at V and 5 bases at J, with 10 bases between the two ends. CDR1 GTSNPN and CDR2 SVGIG come from the germline V gene (reference sequence). The CDR3 runs 14 residues. CDR3 loop: CAWSVVHGTGELFF. The DNA of the CDR3 is TGTGCCTGGAGTGTCGTTCACGGAACCGGGGAGCTGTTTTTT.

The sample holds many counts of this clonotype. The chain carries TRBV27 and TRBJ2-1, with 7 bases identical to TRBD2. The trim removed 7 bases at V and 3 bases at J, leaving 9 bases unmatched. The CDR3 loop spans 15 amino acids. The germline V gene has CDR1 MNHEY and CDR2 SMNVEV (reference sequence). The DNA of the CDR3 is TGTGCCAGCACCCCCGCGGGACTACTCTACAATGAGCAGTTCTTC. Its translation is CASTPAGLLYNEQFF.

This clonotype was counted ten times or more. This sequence joins TRBV25-1 and TRBJ2-5; D perhaps matches TRBD1 (6 bases). The CDR3 is 16 residues long. The V end was cut by 3 bases, the J end by 0 bases, with 14 bases between. Germline-derived CDR1 and CDR2 are MGHDK and SYGVNS. CDR3 amino acids: CASSDPRTEYQETQYF. CDR3 coding DNA: TGTGCCAGCAGTGATCCCAGGACAGAGTACCAAGAGACCCAGTACTTC.

This clonotype was counted many times. The genes are TRBV19 and TRBJ1-2, with D hard to call. The V gene's germline CDR1 is LNHDA and CDR2 SQIVND (reference sequence). The CDR3 is 14 amino acids. Trimming removed 2 bases at V and 4 bases at J, with 11 bases between. The DNA of the CDR3 is TGTGCCAGTAGTATAACGCCCACAGTCTATGGCTACACCTTC. It translates to CASSITPTVYGYTF.

This clonotype was recorded many times. The chain uses TRBV11-2 and TRBJ2-1; D is perhaps TRBD2 (5 bases). CDR1 is SGHAT, CDR2 FQNNGV, per germline. The CDR3 consists of 14 residues. Trimming pared 8 bases from V and 4 bases from J, leaving 15 bases between. The CDR3 sequence is CASAIRGTYNEQFF. The DNA for the CDR3 is TGTGCCAGCGCGATTCGGGGTACATACAATGAGCAGTTCTTC. The whole variable domain, filled in from reference TRBV11-2 and TRBJ2-1, reads EAGVAQSPRYKIIEKRQSVAFWCNPISGHATLYWYQQILGQGPKLLIQFQNNGVVDDSQLPKDRFSAERLKGVDSTLKIQPAKLEDSAVYLCASAIRGTYNEQFFGPGTRLTVL.

In its sample, this clonotype was seen many times. The chain carries TRBV27 and TRBJ1-5; tentatively, D is TRBD1 (6 bases). Trimming removed 5 bases from V and 6 bases from J, with 11 bases in between. The CDR3 consists of 13 residues. From germline, CDR1 is MNHEY and CDR2 SMNVEV (reference sequence). CDR3 in DNA: TGTGCCAGCAGTACGTACAGGGCTCAGCCCCAGCATTTT. The encoded protein is CASSTYRAQPQHF.

This clonotype was seen many times. This sequence joins TRBV7-3 and TRBJ2-3, with D possibly called TRBD1 or TRBD2 (6 bases each). Trimming removed 10 bases from V and 4 bases from J, with 21 bases in between. There are 15 residues in the CDR3. Germline V CDR1 and CDR2: SGHTA, FQGTGA. DNA of the CDR3: TGTGCCACCTCCCCTGGGGGGCTAAGGGCAGATACGCAGTATTTT. Its translation: CATSPGGLRADTQYF. The full variable domain, in which reference TRBV7-3 and TRBJ2-3 provide the parts outside the CDR3, is GAGVSQTPSNKVTEKGKYVELRCDPISGHTALYWYRQSLGQGPEFLIYFQGTGAADDSGLPNDRFFAVRPEGSVSTLKIQRTERGDSAVYLCATSPGGLRADTQYFGPGTRLTVL.

This clonotype was observed a handful of times. This chain uses TRBV19 with TRBJ2-5; possible D gene TRBD2, 6 bases. The V end lost 1 base, the J end lost 7 bases, and 19 bases lay between the germline ends. Germline-derived CDR1 and CDR2 are LNHDA and SQIVND (reference sequence). The CDR3 sequence is 16 residues long. The CDR3 nucleotides read TGTGCCAGTAGTATAGGGTCCGCGGTAGGAGCGGGGACCCAGTACTTC. It yields the protein CASSIGSAVGAGTQYF.

This clonotype was seen a handful of times. V and J are TRBV6-6 and TRBJ1-6; D gene unclear. Trimming shortened V by 0 bases and J by 5 bases, and 8 bases separated the two germline ends. From germline, CDR1 is MNHNY and CDR2 SVGAGI (reference sequence). The CDR3 extends over 15 amino acids. As DNA, the CDR3 is TGTGCCAGCAGTTACTCGTCGGGGAATAATTCACCCCTCCACTTT. It codes for CASSYSSGNNSPLHF.

The chain carries TRBV10-3 and TRBJ1-1; TRBD1 matches 7 bases. The CDR3 has 14 residues. The germline V gene encodes CDR1 ENHRY and CDR2 SYGVKD. The junction had 5 bases not matched to a gene; V was cut back by 3 bases and J by 4 bases. The CDR3 is CAISDPTGRTEAFF. DNA of the CDR3: TGTGCCATCAGTGACCCGACAGGGCGCACTGAAGCTTTCTTT.

This clonotype was counted at least ten times. The J gene is TRBJ2-5, the V gene TRBV20-1, with 7 bases that match TRBD1. In germline, CDR1 is DFQATT, CDR2 SNEGSKA (reference sequence). The CDR3 runs to 14 residues. V shed 1 base, J shed 4 bases, and the junction held 6 bases outside the gene matches. The CDR3 is CSARVGDSRETQYF. For the CDR3, the DNA is TGCAGTGCTAGAGTAGGGGACAGCCGAGAGACCCAGTACTTC.

This clonotype occurred many times. The chain carries TRBV24-1 and TRBJ2-7; the match to TRBD2 covers 10 bases. The CDR3 extends over 15 amino acids. The ends lost 5 bases at V and 6 bases at J; junction bases unmatched: 9. CDR1 and CDR2 (germline): KGHDR, SFDVKD. DNA of the CDR3: TGTGCCACCAGTGCCGTAGCGGGAGGCCCTAGCGAGCAGTACTTC. Its translation is CATSAVAGGPSEQYF.

In its sample, this clonotype was seen many times. The chain has TRBV30 and TRBJ1-3; the D is unclear. Germline lookup yields CDR1 GTSNPN and CDR2 SVGIG (reference sequence). Trimming pared 3 bases from V and 6 bases from J, leaving 12 bases between. The CDR3 covers 13 residues. The DNA of the CDR3 is TGTGCCTGGAGGGGGTCGGCAGAAAACACCATATATTTT. Translated: CAWRGSAENTIYF. Based on the CDR3 plus reference TRBV30 and TRBJ1-3, the full variable domain is SQTIHQWPATLVQPVGSPLSLECTVEGTSNPNLYWYRQAAGRGLQLLFYSVGIGQISSEVPQNLSASRPQDRQFILSSKKLLLSDSGFYLCAWRGSAENTIYFGEGSWLTVV.

The genes are TRBV12-3 or TRBV12-4 and TRBJ2-7, with TRBD1 matching over 7 bases. V lost 6 bases, J lost 3 bases, and 20 bases stayed unmatched. The CDR3 runs to 18 residues. DNA of the CDR3: TGTGCCAGCAGCCAAAATGTCCTTGGGACAGCGAAAGGCTACGAGCAGTACTTC. Its translation: CASSQNVLGTAKGYEQYF.